A single sample gave rise to the 4 T cell receptor beta chains below, sequenced in a study of monozygotic twins with inflammatory bowel disease. Following a re-call of the 5' RACE reads, TCRdb has one entry per CDR3 protein and lacks DNA. In all, the sample yields 300,000 to 400,000 distinct CDR3 sequences. Sequenced sample: blood. These receptors were collected from a human donor with ulcerative colitis or Crohn's disease, or a healthy co-twin of an affected twin (not recorded which).

The CDR3 is CASSPYGRQGSYNEQFF. This chain joins TRBV7-3 and TRBJ2-1. This CDR3 has 17 amino acids. Germline CDR1 and CDR2: SGHTA and FQGTGA.

The rearrangement links TRBV6-5 to TRBJ1-1; the TRBD1 assignment by TCRdb is unverifiable without DNA. The CDR3 loop spans 12 amino acids. Germline CDR1 reads MNHEY; CDR2 reads SVGAGI. The CDR3 sequence: CASRSQGFEAFF.

The V and J genes are TRBV27 and TRBJ2-2. The CDR3 is made up of 15 amino acids. Germline V gene data show CDR1 as MNHEY and CDR2 as SMNVEV (reference sequence). CDR3 amino acids: CASSFKALNTGELFF.

The CDR3 protein is CASSFSVIQNYGYTF. The chain carries TRBV7-9 and TRBJ1-2. The CDR3 is 15 residues long. Germline values: CDR1 SEHNR, CDR2 FQNEAQ (reference sequence).